This T cell receptor beta chain was obtained from a study of blood T cell repertoires in COVID-19. Study overall: Donors in the United States, Italy and Spain gave samples during acute or convalescent COVID-19. PBMCs, B-cell-depleted T cells, or T cells were the source of the cDNA or gDNA that made up the material.

As originally analysed: Estimated nucleated cell counts came from reference gene primer amplification. Some clones are missing from TCRdb's copy, which holds only in-frame ones; the method was immunoSEQ multiplex PCR. The DNA gave D and trimming, while V, J and clone size come from that table. The sample holds more than 300,000 clones, approximately 89% seen once. The J segment lost 7 bases and the V segment lost 2 bases, leaving 6 bases of the junction unmatched. The CDR3 is made up of 14 amino acids. Germline CDR1 is SEHNR and CDR2 is FQNEAQ (reference sequence). The origin of this receptor is a woman aged 25 to 39 with COVID-19, enrolled during active disease. The chain combines TRBV7-9 with TRBJ1-2; 8 nucleotides line up with TRBD1. Sequenced material: peripheral blood. The CDR3 nucleotides read TGTGCCAGCAGCTTAACACAGGGGGATGGTGGCTACACCTTC. This gives the protein CASSLTQGDGGYTF.